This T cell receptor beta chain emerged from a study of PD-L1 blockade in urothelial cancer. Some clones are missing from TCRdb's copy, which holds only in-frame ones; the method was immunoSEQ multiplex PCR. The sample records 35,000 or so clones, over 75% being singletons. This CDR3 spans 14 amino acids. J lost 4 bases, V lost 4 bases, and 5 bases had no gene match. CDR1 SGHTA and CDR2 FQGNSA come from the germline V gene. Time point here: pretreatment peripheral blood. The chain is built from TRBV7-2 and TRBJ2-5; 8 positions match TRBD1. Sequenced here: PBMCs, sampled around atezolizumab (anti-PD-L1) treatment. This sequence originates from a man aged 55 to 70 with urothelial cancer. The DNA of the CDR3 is TGTGCCAGCAGCTCGGGACAGGTCCGAGAGACCCAGTACTTC. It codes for CASSSGQVRETQYF. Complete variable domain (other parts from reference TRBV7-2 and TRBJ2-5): GAGVSQSPSNKVTEKGKDVELRCDPISGHTALYWYRQSLGQGLEFLIYFQGNSAPDKSGLPSDRFSAERTGGSVSTLTIQRTQQEDSAVYLCASSSGQVRETQYFGPGTRLLVL.